A single sample gave rise to the 30 T cell receptor beta chains below, sequenced in a study of blood T cells in healthy people across ages. With a J-beta primer mix and a sample-barcoded 5' primer, a second PCR ran about 6 to 11 cycles. One entry per CDR3 protein results from TCRdb running MiXCR on the 5' RACE reads. The profile shows about 800,000 distinct CDR3 sequences, 58% of them singletons. The sample consisted of blood. These receptor sequences come from a man aged 25 to 40 in good health.

The CDR3 is CSVLTSGSRPFF. The DNA for the CDR3 is TGCAGCGTTCTGACTAGCGGGAGTAGACCGTTCTTC. The V and J genes are TRBV29-1 and TRBJ2-1, with TRBD2 matching 12 bases. J lost 15 bases, V lost 5 bases, and 8 bases had no gene match. The length of the CDR3 is 12 residues. CDR1 is SQVTM, CDR2 ANQGSEA, per germline.

This rearrangement joins TRBV20-1 to TRBJ1-2; D call uncertain. The V end lost 3 bases, the J end lost 0 bases, and 11 bases lay between the germline ends. CDR1 is DFQATT and CDR2 is SNEGSKA in the germline V gene (reference sequence). CDR3 length: 14 amino acids. CDR3 protein: CSARPHLANYGYTF. CDR3 bases: TGCAGTGCTAGGCCGCATTTAGCTAACTATGGCTACACCTTC.

This clonotype has only one observation. The rearrangement uses TRBV20-1 and TRBJ2-7, with 9 bases identical to TRBD1. CDR3 length equals 15 residues. In germline, CDR1 is DFQATT, CDR2 SNEGSKA (reference sequence). Trimming removed 1 base from V and 2 bases from J; junction bases left unmatched: 6. CDR3 coding DNA: TGCAGTGCTAGAGGACAACAGGGGGCAACCTACGAGCAGTACTTC. Its translation: CSARGQQGATYEQYF.

This clonotype has only a few counts. CDR3 DNA: TGCAGCGTTGACAATTTAAGGCCGGGGCAGACCCAGTACTTC. Its protein is CSVDNLRPGQTQYF. The J gene is TRBJ2-7, the V gene TRBV29-1; perhaps D is TRBD1 or TRBD2 (5 bases each). The J call is doubtful: the DNA matches TRBJ2-5 better. CDR1 and CDR2 (germline): SQVTM, ANQGSEA. This CDR3 is built from 14 residues.

The chain links TRBV20-1 to TRBJ2-5, with 8 bases aligning to TRBD2. The better agreement between TRBJ2-7 and the DNA end casts doubt on the J call. Per germline, CDR1 DFQATT and CDR2 SNEGSKA (reference sequence). The CDR3 loop spans 15 amino acids. The CDR3 DNA is TGCAGTGCTAGACCCCCAAGCGGGAGTGGGTACGAGCAGTACTTC. It codes for CSARPPSGSGYEQYF.

The chain has TRBV5-4 and TRBJ2-1, with TRBD2 identical over 12 bases. Germline loops: CDR1 SGHNT, CDR2 YYREEE (reference sequence). Germline trimming cut 4 bases from V and 11 bases from J; bases unmatched to any gene: 22. The CDR3 is 19 residues long. The CDR3 loop reads CASSRRGQTTSGRRGQQFF. In nucleotides, the CDR3 is TGTGCCAGCAGCCGAAGGGGACAGACTACTAGCGGGAGGAGGGGCCAGCAGTTCTTC.

The genes are TRBV2 and TRBJ2-4, with D possibly matching TRBD2 (6 bases). With the DNA end fitting TRBJ2-5 better, the J assignment may be wrong. The CDR3 spans 14 residues. CDR1 SNHLY and CDR2 FYNNEI come from the germline V gene. The CDR3 bases are TGTGCCAGCAGTTCACTAGCTCTCCAAGAGACCCAGTACTTC. It yields the protein CASSSLALQETQYF.

This chain joins TRBV5-1 and TRBJ1-1; TRBD1 agrees at 9 bases. The CDR3 has 15 residues. J lost 4 bases, V lost 4 bases, and 8 bases had no gene match. In germline, CDR1 is SGHRS, CDR2 YFSETQ. The CDR3 here is CASSPGQGIGTEAFF. The DNA for the CDR3 is TGCGCCAGCAGCCCCGGACAGGGGATAGGCACTGAAGCTTTCTTT.

This clonotype was counted a few times. This chain uses TRBV29-1 with TRBJ2-7; TRBD2 is a possible D gene (5 bases). CDR1 is SQVTM, CDR2 ANQGSEA, per germline. V was shortened by 0 bases and J by 5 bases, with 11 bases between the two germline ends. The CDR3 covers 13 residues. The CDR3 reads CSVEDPPGNEQYF. The CDR3 DNA reads as TGCAGCGTTGAAGATCCCCCGGGGAACGAGCAGTACTTC.

The chain carries TRBV20-1 and TRBJ2-5; D is unclear. Trimming cost V 5 bases and J 11 bases, with 15 bases left between them. Germline lookup yields CDR1 DFQATT and CDR2 SNEGSKA (reference sequence). This CDR3 is built from 11 residues. CDR3 sequence reads: CSAPWSLGQYF. The CDR3 coding sequence is TGCAGTGCTCCCTGGAGCTTGGGGCAGTACTTC.

The chain joins TRBV12-3 or TRBV12-4 to TRBJ1-4, with 7 bases aligning to TRBD1. V trimming: 1 base; J trimming: 7 bases; junction bases outside the gene matches: 6. The CDR3 loop spans 15 amino acids. CDR3 loop: CASSLVGQSAEKLFF. The CDR3 coding sequence is TGTGCCAGCAGTTTAGTGGGACAGTCAGCTGAAAAACTGTTTTTT.

The CDR3 protein is CASSLIAGATYNEQFF. The CDR3 DNA reads TGTGCCAGCAGCCTCATAGCGGGAGCCACCTACAATGAGCAGTTCTTC. The chain employs TRBV5-6 and TRBJ2-1; TRBD2 matches at 9 bases. Germline assignment: CDR1 SGHDT and CDR2 YYEEEE. This CDR3 spans 16 amino acids. V was clipped by 4 bases and J by 2 bases; unmatched bases: 7.

A single count supports this clonotype. The CDR3: CSAPPASGAYEQYF. Here the CDR3 DNA reads TGCAGTGCTCCCCCGGCTAGCGGGGCCTACGAGCAGTACTTC. The rearrangement joins TRBV20-1 to TRBJ2-7; 9 bases fit TRBD2. Germline CDR1 reads DFQATT; CDR2 reads SNEGSKA (reference sequence). CDR3 length: 14 residues. The ends lost 5 bases at V and 2 bases at J; junction bases unmatched: 7.

This sequence joins TRBV20-1 and TRBJ2-1; 8 bases are shared with TRBD2. The V and J ends lost 3 bases and 4 bases, in that order; junction bases with no gene match: 14. This CDR3 comprises 17 residues. Germline values: CDR1 DFQATT, CDR2 SNEGSKA (reference sequence). The CDR3 sequence is CSARAAGGGTRYNEQFF. As DNA, the CDR3 is TGCAGTGCTAGGGCCGCCGGCGGGGGGACTAGGTACAATGAGCAGTTCTTC.

The rearrangement uses TRBV7-9 and TRBJ2-4; 11 positions agree with TRBD1. The CDR3 has 18 residues. The germline CDR1 and CDR2 sequences are SEHNR and FQNEAQ (reference sequence). The J segment lost 0 bases and the V segment lost 6 bases, leaving 10 bases of the junction unmatched. In nucleotides, the CDR3 is TGTGCCAGCAGTTCCACGGACAGGGGGCGGGGAGCCAAAAACATTCAGTACTTC. Protein sequence: CASSSTDRGRGAKNIQYF.

The V gene is TRBV27, the J gene TRBJ2-5; 9 bases are a match to TRBD1. This CDR3 has 14 residues. After removal of 3 bases from V and 6 bases from J, the junction contained 5 bases not matched to a gene. The germline V gene has CDR1 MNHEY and CDR2 SMNVEV (reference sequence). The DNA for the CDR3 is TGTGCCAGCAGTTTCCGGGACAGGGTCAAGACCCAGTACTTC. It is translated as CASSFRDRVKTQYF.

The chain uses TRBV7-6 and TRBJ2-7; D ambiguous. The last part of the DNA fits TRBJ2-5 better; the J call may be wrong. The CDR3 runs 15 residues. Looked up from germline, CDR1 is SGHVS and CDR2 is FNYEAQ. Written as DNA, the CDR3 is TGTGCCAGCAGCCACCTCAATCACCTTGGAGAGACCCAGTACTTC. Its protein is CASSHLNHLGETQYF.

The chain couples TRBV3-1 to TRBJ2-1, with 9 bases identical to TRBD1. The CDR3 length is 14 residues. Trimming at V came to 3 bases and at J to 8 bases, leaving 5 bases not matched to a gene. CDR1 LGHDT and CDR2 YNNKEL come from the germline V gene (reference sequence). As DNA, the CDR3 is TGTGCCAGCAGCCAGGGGACAGGGTGGGATGAGCAGTTCTTC. This codes for CASSQGTGWDEQFF.

The chain links TRBV11-2 to TRBJ2-1; maybe TRBD2 (6 bases). Trimming took off 2 bases at V and 10 bases at J, with 15 bases between the two ends. This CDR3 contains 14 residues. In germline, CDR1 is SGHAT, CDR2 FQNNGV. The CDR3 bases are TGTGCCAGCAGCTTAAGTCAGGCCGGGAGAGAGCAGTTCTTC. It translates to CASSLSQAGREQFF.

The chain combines TRBV7-2 with TRBJ2-5, with D uncertain. Trimming removed 7 bases at V and 5 bases at J, with 17 bases between. The CDR3 runs 14 residues. Germline values: CDR1 SGHTA, CDR2 FQGNSA. DNA for the CDR3: TGTGCCAGCAAAATCTCTATCATCACGGAGACCCAGTACTTC. Its protein is CASKISIITETQYF.

The CDR3 coding sequence is TGTGCCAGCAGTTATGTTTCCGGGAGTATCGCGCCCCAGCATTTT. It is translated as CASSYVSGSIAPQHF. V and J are TRBV6-2 or TRBV6-3 and TRBJ1-5; D is undetermined. The CDR3 is made up of 15 amino acids. Germline V gene lookup returns CDR1 MNHEY and CDR2 SVGEGT. V dropped 3 bases and J dropped 9 bases, with 18 bases sitting between them.

This rearrangement joins TRBV7-6 to TRBJ2-1; D possibly matches TRBD1 or TRBD2 (5 bases each). The V gene's germline CDR1 is SGHVS and CDR2 FNYEAQ. Trimming shortened V by 5 bases and J by 4 bases, and 12 bases separated the two germline ends. This CDR3 spans 14 amino acids. CDR3 coding DNA: TGTGCCAGCAGCCTTGGGGACGAGTACAATGAGCAGTTCTTC. It yields the protein CASSLGDEYNEQFF. Full variable domain (missing parts from reference TRBV7-6 and TRBJ2-1): GAGVSQSPRYKVTKRGQDVALRCDPISGHVSLYWYRQALGQGPEFLTYFNYEAQQDKSGLPNDRFSAERPEGSISTLTIQRTEQRDSAMYRCASSLGDEYNEQFFGPGTRLTVL.

The gene calls are TRBV6-5 and TRBJ1-6; D is unclear. V gave up 6 bases and J gave up 9 bases, with 9 bases separating them. CDR3 length: 12 amino acids. Germline loops: CDR1 MNHEY, CDR2 SVGAGI. The CDR3 region has the DNA TGTGCCAGCAGAAAGGGAATTTCACCCCTCCACTTT. Residues: CASRKGISPLHF.

This chain uses TRBV7-2 with TRBJ2-5; maybe TRBD2 (6 bases). With 5 bases removed from V and 11 bases from J, the gap between germline ends came to 21 bases. Germline-derived CDR1 and CDR2 are SGHTA and FQGNSA. The CDR3 length is 14 residues. The CDR3 loop reads CASSKTLASASQYF. CDR3 in DNA: TGTGCCAGCAGCAAGACCCTGGCTAGCGCTTCACAGTACTTC. Full variable domain (missing parts from reference TRBV7-2 and TRBJ2-5): GAGVSQSPSNKVTEKGKDVELRCDPISGHTALYWYRQSLGQGLEFLIYFQGNSAPDKSGLPSDRFSAERTGGSVSTLTIQRTQQEDSAVYLCASSKTLASASQYFGPGTRLLVL.

This clonotype was observed a handful of times. This chain links TRBV6-1 with TRBJ2-7; TRBD1 matches 7 bases. Germline V gives CDR1 MNHNS, CDR2 SASEGT. This CDR3 spans 15 amino acids. V gave up 6 bases and J gave up 4 bases; unmatched junction bases: 12. The CDR3 region is CASSPDRVVLYEQYF. The CDR3 DNA follows: TGTGCCAGCAGCCCCGACAGGGTCGTCTTGTACGAGCAGTACTTC.

This clonotype occurred once. This chain connects TRBV29-1 to TRBJ2-3; TRBD2 agrees at 9 bases. Losses at the gene ends were 5 bases for V and 1 base for J; bases not matched to a gene: 7. This CDR3 has 15 residues. Looked up from germline, CDR1 is SQVTM and CDR2 is ANQGSEA. Here the CDR3 DNA reads TGCAGCGTTCCCTCTGCTAGCGGGGGCACAGATACGCAGTATTTT. As protein: CSVPSASGGTDTQYF.

This chain connects TRBV7-9 to TRBJ2-7; D is perhaps TRBD1 (6 bases). The CDR3 loop spans 16 amino acids. V was shortened by 5 bases and J by 0 bases, with 17 bases between the two germline ends. Germline CDR1 and CDR2: SEHNR and FQNEAQ (reference sequence). CDR3 loop: CASSPSLGASSYEQYF. CDR3 nucleotides: TGTGCCAGCAGCCCGTCCCTGGGGGCCAGCTCCTACGAGCAGTACTTC.

DNA of the CDR3: TGCGCCAGCAGCCAAGATCGTGGGCCAGGGTCCAATGGCTACACCTTC. Its protein product is CASSQDRGPGSNGYTF. This chain links TRBV4-3 with TRBJ1-2; perhaps TRBD1 as D (5 bases). V was shortened by 0 bases and J by 6 bases, with 17 bases between the two germline ends. The CDR3 runs 16 residues. From germline, CDR1 is LGHNA and CDR2 YSLEER.

This chain connects TRBV19 to TRBJ1-1; 7 nucleotides match TRBD1. CDR1 is LNHDA, CDR2 SQIVND, per germline (reference sequence). The V segment lost 9 bases and the J segment 4 bases; nucleotides outside the gene matches: 14. There are 15 residues in the CDR3. CDR3 coding DNA: TGTGCCAGCCAACCTCGACAGGGTGAGGTCACTGAAGCTTTCTTT. It translates to CASQPRQGEVTEAFF.

The chain uses TRBV7-2 and TRBJ2-1; TRBD1 might be the D (6 bases). The CDR3 consists of 16 residues. CDR1 is SGHTA and CDR2 is FQGNSA in the germline V gene. Trimming left V 5 bases short and J 7 bases short, with 21 bases between. The CDR3 region has the DNA TGTGCCAGCAGCCCTCCCGGGACAACATGGTCTAATGAGCAGTTCTTC. Its protein is CASSPPGTTWSNEQFF.